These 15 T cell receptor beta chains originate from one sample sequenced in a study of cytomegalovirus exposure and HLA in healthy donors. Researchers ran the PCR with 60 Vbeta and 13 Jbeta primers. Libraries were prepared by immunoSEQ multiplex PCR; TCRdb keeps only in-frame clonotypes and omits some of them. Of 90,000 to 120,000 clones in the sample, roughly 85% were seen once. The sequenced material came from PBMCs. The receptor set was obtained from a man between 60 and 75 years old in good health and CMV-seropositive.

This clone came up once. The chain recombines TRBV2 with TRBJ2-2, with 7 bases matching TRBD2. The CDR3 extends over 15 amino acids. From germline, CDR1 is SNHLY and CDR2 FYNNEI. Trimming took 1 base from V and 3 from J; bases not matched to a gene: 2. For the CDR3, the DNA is TGTGCCAGCAGTGAAGGGACTAGTCACACCGGGGAGCTGTTTTTT. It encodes CASSEGTSHTGELFF.

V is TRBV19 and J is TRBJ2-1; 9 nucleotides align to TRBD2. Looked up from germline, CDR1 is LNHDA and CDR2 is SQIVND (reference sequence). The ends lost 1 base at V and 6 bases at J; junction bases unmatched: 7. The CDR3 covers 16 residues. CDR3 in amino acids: CASSIGPSGVSNEQFF. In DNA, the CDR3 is TGTGCCAGTAGTATAGGTCCTAGCGGGGTATCCAATGAGCAGTTCTTC.

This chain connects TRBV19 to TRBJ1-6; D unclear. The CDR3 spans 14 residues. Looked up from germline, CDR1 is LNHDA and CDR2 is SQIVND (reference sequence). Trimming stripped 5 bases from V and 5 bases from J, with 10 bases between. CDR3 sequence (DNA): TGTGCCAGTAGTCCCCCCAGCGATAATTCACCCCTCCACTTT. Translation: CASSPPSDNSPLHF.

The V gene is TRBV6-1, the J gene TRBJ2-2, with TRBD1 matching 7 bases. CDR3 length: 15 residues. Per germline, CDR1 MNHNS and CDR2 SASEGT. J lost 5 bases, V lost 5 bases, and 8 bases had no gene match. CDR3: CASSPRQGWTGELFF. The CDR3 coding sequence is TGTGCCAGCAGTCCCCGACAGGGTTGGACCGGGGAGCTGTTTTTT.

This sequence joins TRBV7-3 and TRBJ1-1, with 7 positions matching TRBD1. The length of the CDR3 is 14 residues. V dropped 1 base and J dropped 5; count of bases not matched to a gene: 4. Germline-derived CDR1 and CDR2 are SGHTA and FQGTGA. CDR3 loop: CASSLKGAGTEAFF. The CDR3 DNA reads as TGTGCCAGCAGCTTAAAGGGGGCTGGGACTGAAGCTTTCTTT. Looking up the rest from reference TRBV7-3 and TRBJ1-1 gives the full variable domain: GAGVSQTPSNKVTEKGKYVELRCDPISGHTALYWYRQSLGQGPEFLIYFQGTGAADDSGLPNDRFFAVRPEGSVSTLKIQRTERGDSAVYLCASSLKGAGTEAFFGQGTRLTVV.

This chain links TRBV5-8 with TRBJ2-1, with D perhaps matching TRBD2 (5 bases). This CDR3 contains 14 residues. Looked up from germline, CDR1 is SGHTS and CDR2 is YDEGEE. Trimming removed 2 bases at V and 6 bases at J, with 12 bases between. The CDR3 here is CASSFEGQRNEQFF. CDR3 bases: TGTGCCAGCAGCTTCGAGGGTCAGCGCAATGAGCAGTTCTTC.

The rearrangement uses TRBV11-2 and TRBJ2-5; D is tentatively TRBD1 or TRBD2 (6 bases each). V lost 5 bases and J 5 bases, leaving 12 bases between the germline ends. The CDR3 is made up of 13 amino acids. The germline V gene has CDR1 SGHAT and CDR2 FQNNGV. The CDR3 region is CASSLGGRETQYF. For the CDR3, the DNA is TGTGCCAGCAGCCTAGGGGGGCGGGAGACCCAGTACTTC.

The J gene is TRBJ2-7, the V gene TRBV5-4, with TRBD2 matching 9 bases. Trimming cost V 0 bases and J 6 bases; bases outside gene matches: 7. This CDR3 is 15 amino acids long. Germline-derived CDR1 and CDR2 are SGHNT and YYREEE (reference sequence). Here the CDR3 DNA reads TGTGCCAGCAGCTTGGGCGGGGGGGCCTTTAGCGAGCAGTACTTC. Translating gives CASSLGGGAFSEQYF.

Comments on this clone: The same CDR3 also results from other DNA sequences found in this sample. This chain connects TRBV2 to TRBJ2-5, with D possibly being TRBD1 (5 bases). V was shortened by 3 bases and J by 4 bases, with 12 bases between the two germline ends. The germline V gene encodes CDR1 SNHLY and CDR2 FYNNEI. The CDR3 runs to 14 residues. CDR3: CASSDPGLGETQYF. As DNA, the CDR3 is TGTGCCAGCAGTGACCCAGGGCTGGGAGAGACCCAGTACTTC. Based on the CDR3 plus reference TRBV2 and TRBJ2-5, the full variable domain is EPEVTQTPSHQVTQMGQEVILRCVPISNHLYFYWYRQILGQKVEFLVSFYNNEISEKSEIFDDQFSVERPDGSNFTLKIRSTKLEDSAMYFCASSDPGLGETQYFGPGTRLLVL.

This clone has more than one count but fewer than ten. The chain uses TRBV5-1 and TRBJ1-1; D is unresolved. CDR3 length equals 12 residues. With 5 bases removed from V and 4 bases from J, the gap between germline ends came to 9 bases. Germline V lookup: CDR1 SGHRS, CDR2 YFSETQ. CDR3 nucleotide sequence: TGCGCCAGCAGTCGGGAGCGCACTGAAGCTTTCTTT. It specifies CASSRERTEAFF.

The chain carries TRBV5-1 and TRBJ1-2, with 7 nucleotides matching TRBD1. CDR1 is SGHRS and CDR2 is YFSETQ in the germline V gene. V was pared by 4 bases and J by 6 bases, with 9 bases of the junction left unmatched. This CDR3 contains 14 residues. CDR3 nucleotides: TGCGCCAGCAGCGCTTCGACAGGGAGCGATGGCTACACCTTC. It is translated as CASSASTGSDGYTF.

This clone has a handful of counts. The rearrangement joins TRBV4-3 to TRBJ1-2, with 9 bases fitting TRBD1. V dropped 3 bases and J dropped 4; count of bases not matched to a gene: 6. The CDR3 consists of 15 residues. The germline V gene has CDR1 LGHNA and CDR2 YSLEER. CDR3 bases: TGCGCCAGCAGCCAGTTGGACAGGGGAACCTATGGCTACACCTTC. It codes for CASSQLDRGTYGYTF.

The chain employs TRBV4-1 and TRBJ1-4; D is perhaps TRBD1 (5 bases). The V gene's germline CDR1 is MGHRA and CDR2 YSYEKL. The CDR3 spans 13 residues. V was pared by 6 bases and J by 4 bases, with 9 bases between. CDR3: CASSRQINEKLFF. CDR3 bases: TGCGCCAGCAGTCGACAGATTAATGAAAAACTGTTTTTT.

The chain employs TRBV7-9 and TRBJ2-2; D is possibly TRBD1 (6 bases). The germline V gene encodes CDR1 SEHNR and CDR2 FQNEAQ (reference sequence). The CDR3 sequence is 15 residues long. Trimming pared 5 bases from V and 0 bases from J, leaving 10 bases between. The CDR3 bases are TGTGCCAGCAGCCAACAGGGAACGAACACCGGGGAGCTGTTTTTT. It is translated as CASSQQGTNTGELFF.

Written as DNA, the CDR3 is TGTGCCAGCAGCTTACGACTAGCGGGGAGCACAGATACGCAGTATTTT. Protein product: CASSLRLAGSTDTQYF. V and J are TRBV5-4 and TRBJ2-3; 11 bases agree with TRBD2. The V segment lost 2 bases and the J segment 0 bases; nucleotides outside the gene matches: 2. Germline V gives CDR1 SGHNT, CDR2 YYREEE (reference sequence). The CDR3 totals 16 residues.